Shown below are 15 T cell receptor beta chains from a single sample sequenced in a study of CD8 T cells in ankylosing spondylitis. TCRdb re-called the 5' RACE reads through MiXCR, storing one row per CDR3 protein. The data contain hundreds of thousands of distinct CDR3 sequences, roughly a tenth of them singletons. The specimen was blood, either unsorted or a sorted T cell fraction (not recorded which). The source is a male donor with ankylosing spondylitis or in good health (not recorded which).

A few counts support this clonotype. The V and J genes are TRBV5-1 and TRBJ2-2; 9 bases line up with TRBD2. With 4 bases clipped from V and 0 bases from J, the junction kept 4 bases outside the gene matches. CDR1 is SGHRS, CDR2 YFSETQ, per germline. CDR3 size: 16 residues. The CDR3, as DNA: TGCGCCAGCAGCCTAGCGGGGACACCGAACACCGGGGAGCTGTTTTTT. Protein sequence: CASSLAGTPNTGELFF.

This rearrangement joins TRBV7-2 to TRBJ2-1; TRBD2 agrees at 8 bases. There are 16 residues in the CDR3. The V gene's germline CDR1 is SGHTA and CDR2 FQGNSA. J gave up 3 bases and V 3 bases, and 7 bases lay outside the gene matches. DNA of the CDR3: TGTGCCAGCAGCTTGCGACCGGGGGGGCTCTACAATGAGCAGTTCTTC. This sequence encodes CASSLRPGGLYNEQFF.

This clonotype was observed a handful of times. The genes are TRBV27 and TRBJ1-1, with 7 bases that match TRBD1. V gave up 0 bases and J gave up 5 bases; unmatched junction bases: 3. The CDR3 sequence is 14 residues long. Germline loops: CDR1 MNHEY, CDR2 SMNVEV (reference sequence). This CDR3 is CASSLSTGLTEAFF. DNA of the CDR3: TGTGCCAGCAGTTTATCGACAGGGCTTACTGAAGCTTTCTTT.

This clonotype was counted ten times or more. The chain employs TRBV5-1 and TRBJ2-5; a weak D match, TRBD2 (5 bases). The CDR3 length is 15 residues. V was pared by 4 bases and J by 1 base, with 14 bases between. Germline V gives CDR1 SGHRS, CDR2 YFSETQ. This chain's CDR3 is CASSHGREVQETQYF. The CDR3 DNA reads TGCGCCAGCAGCCACGGACGGGAAGTCCAAGAGACCCAGTACTTC.

This sequence joins TRBV9 and TRBJ1-3; D uncertain. V lost 4 bases and J 7 bases, leaving 15 bases between the germline ends. The CDR3 consists of 14 residues. Germline V CDR1 and CDR2: SGDLS, YYNGEE. The CDR3 bases are TGTGCCAGCAGCCCCCAACCTAAGGCCAACACCATATATTTT. The encoded protein is CASSPQPKANTIYF. Using reference TRBV9 and TRBJ1-3 for the parts outside the CDR3, the full variable domain is DSGVTQTPKHLITATGQRVTLRCSPRSGDLSVYWYQQSLDQGLQFLIQYYNGEERAKGNILERFSAQQFPDLHSELNLSSLELGDSALYFCASSPQPKANTIYFGEGSWLTVV.

The chain joins TRBV7-3 to TRBJ2-5, with D maybe TRBD1 (6 bases). The V end lost 2 bases, the J end lost 7 bases, and 14 bases lay between the germline ends. CDR1 and CDR2 (germline): SGHTA, FQGTGA. This CDR3 has 14 residues. The CDR3 here is CASSLLQGVGTQYF. CDR3 DNA: TGTGCCAGCAGCTTATTACAGGGTGTAGGGACCCAGTACTTC.

V usage is TRBV24-1 and J usage is TRBJ2-1, with 9 bases matching TRBD2. This CDR3 comprises 15 residues. V shed 9 bases, J shed 5 bases, and the junction held 10 bases outside the gene matches. Germline assignment: CDR1 KGHDR and CDR2 SFDVKD. CDR3 sequence (DNA): TGTGCCACCGGAAGTTTAGCGGGGGATAACAATGAGCAGTTCTTC. As protein: CATGSLAGDNNEQFF.

This clonotype was found many times. The chain couples TRBV7-6 to TRBJ2-3, with TRBD2 matching 13 bases. The CDR3 is made up of 20 amino acids. V lost 5 bases to trimming and J lost 2 bases; unmatched junction nucleotides: 16. Germline V lookup: CDR1 SGHVS, CDR2 FNYEAQ. CDR3 amino acids: CASSPAGLAGDPLSTDTQYF. The DNA for the CDR3 is TGTGCCAGCAGCCCTGCCGGACTAGCGGGAGATCCTCTATCCACAGATACGCAGTATTTT.

J is TRBJ2-1 and V is TRBV12-3 or TRBV12-4; 15 bases align to TRBD2. V shed 3 bases and J 5 bases; nucleotides not matched to a gene: 2. This CDR3 spans 16 amino acids. CDR3 sequence (DNA): TGTGCCAGCAGTTTGGGGACTAGCGGGGGGAACAATGAGCAGTTCTTC. This gives the protein CASSLGTSGGNNEQFF.

The chain couples TRBV5-1 to TRBJ2-3, with D unclear. Germline-derived CDR1 and CDR2 are SGHRS and YFSETQ. The germline V and J ends were trimmed by 0 bases and 0 bases, with 8 bases remaining between them. The CDR3 has 15 amino acids. CDR3 residues: CASSLGASSTDTQYF. CDR3 coding DNA: TGCGCCAGCAGCTTGGGGGCCTCTAGCACAGATACGCAGTATTTT. Full variable domain (outside the CDR3, taken from reference TRBV5-1 and TRBJ2-3): KAGVTQTPRYLIKTRGQQVTLSCSPISGHRSVSWYQQTPGQGLQFLFEYFSETQRNKGNFPGRFSGRQFSNSRSEMNVSTLELGDSALYLCASSLGASSTDTQYFGPGTRLTVL.

This chain uses TRBV3-1 with TRBJ2-7, with 10 bases that match TRBD2. The CDR3 runs to 15 residues. Per the germline V gene, CDR1 is LGHDT and CDR2 is YNNKEL (reference sequence). V trimming: 6 bases; J trimming: 2 bases; junction bases outside the gene matches: 7. CDR3 bases: TGTGCCAGCAGTCCGACTAGCGGGTTCCCCTACGAGCAGTACTTC. Its protein product is CASSPTSGFPYEQYF.

This clonotype was counted ten times or more. For the CDR3, the DNA is TGTGCCAGCAGCTCCCGACTAGCGGGGGCCCGCCAAGGGGAGCAGTTCTTC. Translation gives CASSSRLAGARQGEQFF. V usage is TRBV5-6 and J usage is TRBJ2-1; 12 nucleotides agree with TRBD2. With V trimmed by 3 bases and J by 10 bases, 14 bases remained unmatched. The germline V gene has CDR1 SGHDT and CDR2 YYEEEE. The CDR3 loop spans 17 amino acids.

This clonotype was counted a few times. The rearrangement joins TRBV20-1 to TRBJ2-7; 7 bases agree with TRBD1. Losses at the gene ends were 6 bases for V and 2 bases for J; bases not matched to a gene: 7. CDR1 is DFQATT, CDR2 SNEGSKA, per germline (reference sequence). CDR3 length: 13 residues. The CDR3 region has the DNA TGCAGTGCGCCGGACAGGCGGACCTACGAGCAGTACTTC. It is translated as CSAPDRRTYEQYF.

This clonotype was observed a few times. V is TRBV14 and J is TRBJ2-1; maybe TRBD1 (8 bases). Looked up from germline, CDR1 is SGHDN and CDR2 is FVKESK. The CDR3 consists of 16 residues. Trimming removed 2 bases from V and 6 bases from J, with 17 bases in between. This CDR3 is CASSQNRGGDFNEQFF. The CDR3 nucleotides are TGTGCCAGCAGCCAAAACAGGGGGGGCGACTTCAATGAGCAGTTCTTC.

This clonotype has only a few counts. This sequence joins TRBV5-1 and TRBJ2-1; the D gene is possibly TRBD1 (6 bases). V dropped 4 bases and J dropped 6 bases, with 17 bases sitting between them. The CDR3 has 15 residues. The germline V gene has CDR1 SGHRS and CDR2 YFSETQ. The CDR3: CASSTLGATSNEQFF. In DNA, the CDR3 is TGCGCCAGCAGCACTCTGGGGGCGACCTCCAATGAGCAGTTCTTC.